What follows describes a single TCR beta chain. Its antigen is not identified. This entry comes from a study of cytomegalovirus exposure and HLA in healthy donors. Study-level points and caveats: Excluded: some indistinguishable V segments such as TRBV6-2 and TRBV6-3. In a later analysis, an Asian-associated ancestry cluster reportedly showed fewer N-insertions than the roughly 700-donor mean. Among the CMV-associated chains, three were confirmed in vitro as specific for CMV antigens.

The length of the CDR3 is 16 residues. Trimming cost V 4 bases and J 1 base; bases outside gene matches: 5. The germline V gene has CDR1 SGHNT and CDR2 YYREEE (reference sequence). Amplification used 60 Vbeta primers and 13 Jbeta primers. The protocol was immunoSEQ multiplex PCR, while the TCRdb copy is restricted to in-frame clones and leaves out a portion. The sample totals more than 130,000 clones; its top ten clones hold about 2.5%. The rearrangement links TRBV5-4 to TRBJ2-2; TRBD1 matches at 9 bases. Sequenced material: PBMCs. The sequence derives from a man aged 35 to 55 in good health and CMV-seronegative. The CDR3 region has the DNA TGTGCCAGCAGCCTGTGGACAGGGGTGAACACCGGGGAGCTGTTTTTT. Residues: CASSLWTGVNTGELFF.